A single sample is the source of the 23 T cell receptor beta chains below, sequenced in a study of shared clonotypes between healthy human individuals. Sequencing was performed with immunoSEQ multiplex PCR; in TCRdb, only in-frame clones are kept and a portion is missing. The sample consists of over 1.4 million clones, more than 95% of them appearing once. The material sequenced was naive CD4+ T cells sorted from blood. The subset here: CD45RA+ positively selected. The receptors come from a young man in good health.

As regards this clone: At the DNA level, this CDR3 is encoded by other sequences in the same sample as well. This chain joins TRBV18 and TRBJ2-1; TRBD2 aligns across 13 bases. CDR1 is KGHSH and CDR2 is LQKENI in the germline V gene. V lost 2 bases and J lost 7; bases outside the gene matches: 2. The CDR3 runs to 15 residues. The CDR3 sequence is CASSPGLAGVNEQFF. The CDR3 DNA is TGTGCCAGCTCACCAGGACTAGCGGGAGTAAATGAGCAGTTCTTC.

V gene TRBV20-1 combines with J gene TRBJ2-7; weak D call: TRBD1 (6 bases). CDR3 length equals 11 residues. The V and J ends lost 5 bases and 6 bases respectively, with 11 bases between them. The germline V gene has CDR1 DFQATT and CDR2 SNEGSKA (reference sequence). CDR3 loop: CSALLGGEQYF. The CDR3 nucleotides read TGCAGTGCTCTCTTAGGGGGCGAGCAGTACTTC.

V usage is TRBV19 and J usage is TRBJ2-7; 7 nucleotides line up with TRBD1. The V gene end was trimmed by 9 bases and the J gene end by 6 bases; junction bases not matched to a gene: 11. Per the germline V gene, CDR1 is LNHDA and CDR2 is SQIVND (reference sequence). The CDR3 has 13 residues. Here the CDR3 DNA reads TGTGCCAGCAAAGACAGGGCCACGTCCGAGCAGTACTTC. It yields the protein CASKDRATSEQYF.

Details on this clone: The sample has other DNA sequences that encode this CDR3 too. This chain joins TRBV18 and TRBJ2-7, with no clear D. Trimming removed 2 bases from V and 7 bases from J, with 12 bases in between. The germline V gene encodes CDR1 KGHSH and CDR2 LQKENI. The CDR3 spans 13 residues. The CDR3 nucleotides are TGTGCCAGCTCACCAACGGATCCCGGGGAGCAGTACTTC. Amino acid sequence: CASSPTDPGEQYF. The full variable domain, in which reference TRBV18 and TRBJ2-7 provide the parts outside the CDR3, is NAGVMQNPRHLVRRRGQEARLRCSPMKGHSHVYWYRQLPEEGLKFMVYLQKENIIDESGMPKERFSAEFPKEGPSILRIQQVVRGDSAAYFCASSPTDPGEQYFGPGTRLTVT.

The chain combines TRBV19 with TRBJ2-7, with TRBD2 matching 8 bases. The CDR3 is 14 residues long. J was trimmed by 5 bases and V by 3 bases; bases with no gene match: 6. Germline assignment: CDR1 LNHDA and CDR2 SQIVND (reference sequence). The CDR3 DNA is TGTGCCAGTAGTATGGCGGGAGGAATCAACGAGCAGTACTTC. Translated, it gives CASSMAGGINEQYF.

The J gene is TRBJ2-3, the V gene TRBV5-1; TRBD1 matches 7 bases. V was pared by 2 bases and J by 0 bases, with 15 bases of the junction left unmatched. The CDR3 loop spans 19 amino acids. Germline V gives CDR1 SGHRS, CDR2 YFSETQ. CDR3 DNA sequence: TGCGCCAGCAGCTTCCGAGTCCGGACAGGAACCGCTAGCACAGATACGCAGTATTTT. This codes for CASSFRVRTGTASTDTQYF.

Here the CDR3 DNA reads TGTGCCAGCAACTCGGGGGGTAGCGATACGCAGTATTTT. Protein sequence: CASNSGGSDTQYF. The chain recombines TRBV9 with TRBJ2-3; 7 nucleotides line up with TRBD2. Germline values: CDR1 SGDLS, CDR2 YYNGEE. V lost 6 bases to trimming and J lost 6 bases; unmatched junction nucleotides: 7. This CDR3 region has 13 residues.

The V and J genes are TRBV7-6 and TRBJ1-3; D remains unclear. Trimming took off 0 bases at V and 0 bases at J, with 6 bases between the two ends. Germline V gene lookup returns CDR1 SGHVS and CDR2 FNYEAQ. The CDR3 contains 15 residues. CDR3 DNA: TGTGCCAGCAGCTTAGCATGGAGCTCTGGAAACACCATATATTTT. Translating it yields CASSLAWSSGNTIYF. Full variable domain (rest looked up from reference TRBV7-6 and TRBJ1-3): GAGVSQSPRYKVTKRGQDVALRCDPISGHVSLYWYRQALGQGPEFLTYFNYEAQQDKSGLPNDRFSAERPEGSISTLTIQRTEQRDSAMYRCASSLAWSSGNTIYFGEGSWLTVV.

The gene calls are TRBV6-4 and TRBJ2-1; the D gene is possibly TRBD2 (5 bases). This CDR3 has 16 residues. Germline CDR1 is MRHNA and CDR2 is SNTAGT. Between the trimmed V and J ends, which lost 3 bases and 1 base, there was a span of 13 bases. CDR3 in amino acids: CASSDSGTRSYNEQFF. The CDR3 DNA follows: TGTGCCAGCAGTGATTCCGGAACTAGGTCCTACAATGAGCAGTTCTTC.

Note on this clone: Other nucleotide sequences from this sample produce the same CDR3. The V gene is TRBV7-3, the J gene TRBJ1-1; D call uncertain. This CDR3 is built from 13 residues. Trimming took 2 bases from V and 1 from J, leaving 5 bases between them. Germline loops: CDR1 SGHTA, CDR2 FQGTGA. The CDR3 DNA reads TGTGCCAGCAGCTTACAAGGGAACACTGAAGCTTTCTTT. Translation gives CASSLQGNTEAFF.

The rearrangement links TRBV15 to TRBJ2-2; maybe TRBD2 (6 bases). V dropped 1 base and J dropped 1 base, with 10 bases sitting between them. The CDR3 is made up of 16 amino acids. The germline CDR1 and CDR2 sequences are LNHNV and YYDKDF (reference sequence). This CDR3 reads CATSRGGGKNTGELFF. CDR3 sequence (DNA): TGTGCCACCAGCAGAGGGGGCGGGAAGAACACCGGGGAGCTGTTTTTT. Variable domain in full (rest from reference TRBV15 and TRBJ2-2): DAMVIQNPRYQVTQFGKPVTLSCSQTLNHNVMYWYQQKSSQAPKLLFHYYDKDFNNEADTPDNFQSRRPNTSFCFLDIRSPGLGDTAMYLCATSRGGGKNTGELFFGEGSRLTVL.

The chain combines TRBV19 with TRBJ1-5; D may be TRBD1 (5 bases). The V gene lost 1 base and the J gene lost 1 base, with 14 bases spanning the gap. Looked up from germline, CDR1 is LNHDA and CDR2 is SQIVND (reference sequence). The CDR3 spans 17 residues. The CDR3 sequence is CASSIAGATRSNQPQHF. The CDR3 DNA reads TGTGCCAGTAGTATAGCCGGGGCAACAAGGAGCAATCAGCCCCAGCATTTT.

The chain's CDR3 is CATSDPNRDPYEQYF. In nucleotides, the CDR3 is TGTGCCACCAGCGACCCTAATCGGGACCCCTACGAGCAGTACTTC. The V and J genes are TRBV15 and TRBJ2-7; D could derive from TRBD1 or TRBD2 (5 bases each). Germline lookup yields CDR1 LNHNV and CDR2 YYDKDF (reference sequence). The CDR3 spans 15 residues. Trimming removed 5 bases at V and 2 bases at J, with 16 bases between.

The chain joins TRBV20-1 to TRBJ2-7; D could derive from TRBD1 or TRBD2 (5 bases each). This CDR3 is built from 11 residues. Germline assignment: CDR1 DFQATT and CDR2 SNEGSKA (reference sequence). Trimming pared 6 bases from V and 6 bases from J, leaving 12 bases between. CDR3 nucleotide sequence: TGCAGTGCCCTGACGGGGCTCGAGCAGTACTTC. It encodes CSALTGLEQYF.

V usage is TRBV5-1 and J usage is TRBJ2-7; D possibly matches TRBD1 or TRBD2 (5 bases each). Between the trimmed V and J ends, which lost 4 bases and 0 bases, there was a span of 11 bases. This CDR3 is 14 amino acids long. Germline loops: CDR1 SGHRS, CDR2 YFSETQ. CDR3 sequence: CASSHKGSSYEQYF. The CDR3 DNA reads TGCGCCAGCAGCCATAAGGGGAGCTCCTACGAGCAGTACTTC.

The V gene is TRBV5-1, the J gene TRBJ2-1; D possibly corresponds to TRBD2 (5 bases). The CDR3 is 16 amino acids. Germline lookup yields CDR1 SGHRS and CDR2 YFSETQ. Trimming removed 4 bases from V and 7 bases from J, with 21 bases in between. This CDR3 reads CASSAGIPPLRNEQFF. The DNA for the CDR3 is TGCGCCAGCAGCGCCGGGATACCCCCACTTCGAAATGAGCAGTTCTTC.

V is TRBV6-4 and J is TRBJ2-1, with 12 bases identical to TRBD2. Germline V gene sequence: CDR1 MRHNA, CDR2 SNTAGT. The CDR3 is 15 residues long. The ends lost 7 bases at V and 5 bases at J; junction bases unmatched: 6. CDR3 sequence reads: CASTGLAGTNNEQFF. The CDR3 DNA follows: TGTGCCAGCACCGGACTAGCGGGAACTAACAATGAGCAGTTCTTC.

Written as DNA, the CDR3 is TGTGCCAGCAGCTTAGATCCAGCCCAGCAGTTCTTC. It specifies CASSLDPAQQFF. The genes are TRBV7-2 and TRBJ2-1; D unresolved. Germline V CDR1 and CDR2: SGHTA, FQGNSA. The CDR3 contains 12 residues. V lost 1 base, J lost 11 bases, and 9 bases lay in between. Full variable domain (remainder filled in from reference TRBV7-2 and TRBJ2-1): GAGVSQSPSNKVTEKGKDVELRCDPISGHTALYWYRQSLGQGLEFLIYFQGNSAPDKSGLPSDRFSAERTGGSVSTLTIQRTQQEDSAVYLCASSLDPAQQFFGPGTRLTVL.

This chain uses TRBV10-3 with TRBJ2-5; a weak D match, TRBD2 (5 bases). The V gene's germline CDR1 is ENHRY and CDR2 SYGVKD. This CDR3 is built from 13 residues. V shed 10 bases and J shed 5 bases, with 17 bases lying between them. The CDR3 sequence is CATNMGAGETQYF. In DNA form, the CDR3 reads TGTGCCACTAATATGGGAGCCGGGGAGACCCAGTACTTC.

The chain couples TRBV4-1 to TRBJ1-2; D ambiguous. The CDR3 consists of 13 residues. CDR1 MGHRA and CDR2 YSYEKL come from the germline V gene. The V and J ends lost 1 base and 7 bases respectively, with 10 bases between them. CDR3 nucleotide sequence: TGCGCCAGCAGCCAAGGGGCGGCCGCTGGCTACACCTTC. This gives the protein CASSQGAAAGYTF.

The rearrangement uses TRBV11-2 and TRBJ2-1, with D tentatively TRBD1 or TRBD2 (5 bases each). V gave up 7 bases and J gave up 2 bases, with 15 bases separating them. The CDR3 is 15 amino acids. Germline V CDR1 and CDR2: SGHAT, FQNNGV. The CDR3 DNA sequence: TGTGCCAGCACCCCCGGGACCGCAACCTACAATGAGCAGTTCTTC. Its protein product is CASTPGTATYNEQFF. Based on the CDR3 plus reference TRBV11-2 and TRBJ2-1, the full variable domain is EAGVAQSPRYKIIEKRQSVAFWCNPISGHATLYWYQQILGQGPKLLIQFQNNGVVDDSQLPKDRFSAERLKGVDSTLKIQPAKLEDSAVYLCASTPGTATYNEQFFGPGTRLTVL.

The chain has TRBV7-9 and TRBJ2-3; possible D gene TRBD2, 6 bases. The CDR3 is 17 residues long. CDR1 is SEHNR, CDR2 FQNEAQ, per germline (reference sequence). Trimming shortened V by 2 bases and J by 0 bases, and 15 bases separated the two germline ends. CDR3 protein: CASSLKPLAYSTDTQYF. The DNA for the CDR3 is TGTGCCAGCAGCTTAAAGCCTCTAGCGTACAGCACAGATACGCAGTATTTT.

This rearrangement joins TRBV11-3 to TRBJ2-3; D is possibly TRBD1 or TRBD2 (7 bases each). This CDR3 is built from 12 residues. CDR1 SGHNT and CDR2 YENEEA come from the germline V gene. Deletions cut 11 bases from V and 3 bases from J, with 12 bases between. The CDR3 coding sequence is TGTGCCTCAGGGGGGGGAACAGATACGCAGTATTTT. Translating gives CASGGGTDTQYF.